This entry lists 31 T cell receptor beta chains sequenced from one sample in a study of OX40 agonist ivuxolimab in advanced cancers. The library was made by the immunoSEQ multiplex PCR assay. TCRdb holds this immuneACCESS table with in-frame rearrangements only. Some clones are missing; in checked studies, unresolved V genes explain under half, and the rest has no known cause. For this sample there are around 98,000 clones; roughly 85% appear just once. Roughly 0.52% of the sample rests with the top ten. The sequencing here drew on CD4+ or CD8+ T cells sorted from blood, taken in a trial of the OX40 agonist ivuxolimab. Source of these receptors: an adult with an advanced solid tumor such as melanoma, head and neck, liver or kidney cancer.

V gene TRBV5-5 combines with J gene TRBJ1-5; 7 nucleotides match TRBD1. CDR3 length: 18 residues. J was trimmed by 0 bases and V by 3 bases; bases with no gene match: 12. Germline CDR1 SGHKS, CDR2 YYEKEE (reference sequence). The DNA for the CDR3 is TGTGCCAGCAGCTCCGCAGGGGGAGCAGCTTATAGCAATCAGCCCCAGCATTTT. It encodes CASSSAGGAAYSNQPQHF. The full variable domain, with the rest looked up from reference TRBV5-5 and TRBJ1-5, is DAGVTQSPTHLIKTRGQQVTLRCSPISGHKSVSWYQQVLGQGPQFIFQYYEKEERGRGNFPDRFSARQFPNYSSELNVNALLLGDSALYLCASSSAGGAAYSNQPQHFGDGTRLSIL.

This chain links TRBV6-5 with TRBJ2-2; 10 bases map to TRBD1. The CDR3 runs 15 residues. Germline V gene sequence: CDR1 MNHEY, CDR2 SVGAGI. The V gene end was trimmed by 4 bases and the J gene end by 4 bases; junction bases not matched to a gene: 3. CDR3 amino acids: CASSWTGGATGELFF. Here the CDR3 DNA reads TGTGCCAGCAGTTGGACAGGGGGGGCCACCGGGGAGCTGTTTTTT.

V and J are TRBV19 and TRBJ2-6; D unresolved. The germline V and J ends were trimmed by 1 base and 1 base, with 8 bases remaining between them. Germline V CDR1 and CDR2: LNHDA, SQIVND (reference sequence). The CDR3 loop spans 16 amino acids. The CDR3 protein is CASSIVASSGANVLTF. CDR3 sequence (DNA): TGTGCCAGTAGTATAGTGGCTTCATCTGGGGCCAACGTCCTGACTTTC.

This clone was counted once. This CDR3 reads CASSELAGEYTDTQYF. The CDR3 DNA is TGTGCCAGCAGTGAACTCGCAGGGGAATACACAGATACGCAGTATTTT. The chain has TRBV6-1 and TRBJ2-3, with a tentative D call TRBD1 (6 bases). The V and J ends lost 2 bases and 2 bases respectively, with 14 bases between them. Per the germline V gene, CDR1 is MNHNS and CDR2 is SASEGT. CDR3 length: 16 residues.

This clone was picked up many times. The sample contains more than one DNA sequence encoding this CDR3. The chain recombines TRBV5-5 with TRBJ1-1; TRBD1 is a possible D gene (5 bases). Germline CDR1 reads SGHKS; CDR2 reads YYEKEE (reference sequence). Trimming removed 0 bases from V and 1 base from J, with 10 bases in between. The CDR3 runs to 15 residues. In DNA, the CDR3 is TGTGCCAGCAGCTTGGCCCCAGGGAGGAACACTGAAGCTTTCTTT. This translates into CASSLAPGRNTEAFF.

The rearrangement uses TRBV7-8 and TRBJ2-1; 8 bases fit TRBD1. From germline, CDR1 is SGHVS and CDR2 FQNEAQ. The CDR3 extends over 13 amino acids. After removal of 5 bases from V and 4 bases from J, the junction contained 1 base not matched to a gene. CDR3 bases: TGTGCCAGCAGCCGGGACAGGTACAATGAGCAGTTCTTC. Amino acids: CASSRDRYNEQFF.

A single count supports this clone. V and J are TRBV4-3 and TRBJ1-3, with 8 bases that match TRBD1. The CDR3 runs to 15 residues. Losses at the gene ends were 2 bases for V and 2 bases for J; bases not matched to a gene: 2. The germline V gene has CDR1 LGHNA and CDR2 YSLEER. The CDR3 spells CASSQRRGPGNTIYF. The CDR3 DNA sequence: TGCGCCAGCAGCCAACGCAGGGGGCCTGGAAACACCATATATTTT.

This chain uses TRBV2 with TRBJ2-3; D may match TRBD1 or TRBD2 (6 bases each). Trimming shortened V by 4 bases and J by 1 base, and 12 bases separated the two germline ends. The V gene's germline CDR1 is SNHLY and CDR2 FYNNEI. The CDR3 covers 15 residues. The CDR3 coding sequence is TGTGCCAGCAGTGTAGTGGGGGGCGGCACAGATACGCAGTATTTT. This encodes CASSVVGGGTDTQYF.

J is TRBJ2-3 and V is TRBV9, with a possible D match to TRBD2 (7 bases). The CDR3 is 17 amino acids. In germline, CDR1 is SGDLS, CDR2 YYNGEE. Trimming took off 0 bases at V and 5 bases at J, with 19 bases between the two ends. This CDR3 reads CASSVAASGGAQDTQYF. DNA of the CDR3: TGTGCCAGCAGCGTAGCTGCTAGTGGGGGGGCCCAAGATACGCAGTATTTT. The whole variable domain, filled in from reference TRBV9 and TRBJ2-3, reads DSGVTQTPKHLITATGQRVTLRCSPRSGDLSVYWYQQSLDQGLQFLIQYYNGEERAKGNILERFSAQQFPDLHSELNLSSLELGDSALYFCASSVAASGGAQDTQYFGPGTRLTVL.

The chain joins TRBV5-8 to TRBJ1-2; the match to TRBD1 covers 10 bases. Germline V lookup: CDR1 SGHTS, CDR2 YDEGEE. V gave up 2 bases and J gave up 7 bases; unmatched junction bases: 5. CDR3 size: 14 residues. The CDR3 sequence is CASSFRDRGPGYTF. In nucleotides, the CDR3 is TGTGCCAGCAGCTTCCGGGACAGGGGCCCTGGCTACACCTTC. The full variable domain, its missing parts supplied by reference TRBV5-8 and TRBJ1-2, is EAGVTQSPTHLIKTRGQQATLRCSPISGHTSVYWYQQALGLGLQFLLWYDEGEERNRGNFPPRFSGRQFPNYSSELNVNALELEDSALYLCASSFRDRGPGYTFGSGTRLTVV.

Concerning this clone: The CDR3 does not close with the conserved phenylalanine or tryptophan, likely indicating a read error. The J gene is TRBJ1-6, the V gene TRBV6-1; possible D gene TRBD1, 5 bases. The CDR3 loop spans 15 amino acids. The germline CDR1 and CDR2 sequences are MNHNS and SASEGT. V was cut by 7 bases and J by 0 bases, with 10 bases left in between. The CDR3 coding sequence is TGTGCCAGCACCTGGGGGAGCTCCTATAATTCACCCCTCCACCTT. Translating gives CASTWGSSYNSPLHL.

The genes are TRBV2 and TRBJ2-1; 7 bases line up with TRBD2. This CDR3 comprises 14 residues. The trim removed 4 bases at V and 2 bases at J, leaving 2 bases unmatched. From germline, CDR1 is SNHLY and CDR2 FYNNEI. The CDR3 is CASSAAGAYNEQFF. CDR3 sequence (DNA): TGTGCCAGCAGTGCGGCGGGGGCCTACAATGAGCAGTTCTTC.

The chain has TRBV2 and TRBJ2-3, with no clear D. The V and J ends lost 5 bases and 4 bases respectively, with 7 bases between them. The CDR3 is 12 amino acids. The V gene's germline CDR1 is SNHLY and CDR2 FYNNEI. Here the CDR3 DNA reads TGTGCCAGCAGTCCTACGGCAGATACGCAGTATTTT. Translating it yields CASSPTADTQYF.

CDR3 DNA sequence: TGTGCCAGCAGCTCCCCGGAACTCCTCTATGGCTACACCTTC. It specifies CASSSPELLYGYTF. The chain uses TRBV5-4 and TRBJ1-2, with D unclear. V was cut by 3 bases and J by 4 bases, with 13 bases left in between. CDR1 and CDR2 from the germline V gene are SGHNT and YYREEE (reference sequence). The CDR3 is 14 residues long.

V is TRBV6-5 and J is TRBJ2-2; D gene ambiguous. Germline CDR1 and CDR2: MNHEY and SVGAGI. V was cut by 6 bases and J by 5 bases, with 16 bases left in between. The CDR3 contains 15 residues. This chain's CDR3 is CASSPLQSRTGELFF. Here the CDR3 DNA reads TGTGCCAGCAGCCCTCTCCAGTCCCGGACCGGGGAGCTGTTTTTT.

The chain links TRBV5-4 to TRBJ1-2; no definite D call. CDR1 SGHNT and CDR2 YYREEE come from the germline V gene (reference sequence). V was clipped by 3 bases and J by 4 bases, with 10 bases between them. This CDR3 is 13 amino acids long. This CDR3 reads CASSSYSSYGYTF. CDR3 DNA: TGTGCCAGCAGCTCCTACAGTTCCTATGGCTACACCTTC.

V is TRBV29-1 and J is TRBJ2-2, with TRBD1 matching 9 bases. V was pared by 5 bases and J by 8 bases, with 15 bases of the junction left unmatched. The CDR3 runs to 16 residues. Germline CDR1 SQVTM, CDR2 ANQGSEA. The CDR3 spells CSVSDWGQGLTGELFF. The CDR3 DNA reads as TGCAGCGTTTCTGATTGGGGACAGGGTCTTACAGGGGAGCTGTTTTTT.

The V gene is TRBV27, the J gene TRBJ2-3; D is undetermined. Germline CDR1 MNHEY, CDR2 SMNVEV (reference sequence). Trimming removed 6 bases from V and 2 bases from J, with 6 bases in between. CDR3 length: 12 amino acids. CDR3 DNA sequence: TGTGCCAGCAGCGGAGCCACAGATACGCAGTATTTT. It translates to CASSGATDTQYF.

This chain connects TRBV6-1 to TRBJ1-2, with D possibly TRBD1 on 5 matching bases. Deletions cut 6 bases from V and 7 bases from J, with 15 bases between. Germline-derived CDR1 and CDR2 are MNHNS and SASEGT. This CDR3 has 13 amino acids. CDR3 region: CASSRDEIPGYTF. The CDR3 bases are TGTGCCAGCAGCCGGGACGAAATCCCTGGCTACACCTTC.

This chain connects TRBV9 to TRBJ2-3; D possibly corresponds to TRBD1 (5 bases). The V gene's germline CDR1 is SGDLS and CDR2 YYNGEE. The CDR3 covers 16 residues. The V end was cut by 4 bases, the J end by 1 base, with 16 bases between. The CDR3 sequence is CASSPLSGIRTDTQYF. The CDR3 bases are TGTGCCAGCAGCCCCCTGTCAGGGATACGCACAGATACGCAGTATTTT.

This chain links TRBV11-2 with TRBJ2-3; a weak D match, TRBD1 (5 bases). The germline V gene encodes CDR1 SGHAT and CDR2 FQNNGV. V was clipped by 8 bases and J by 2 bases, with 11 bases between them. The CDR3 has 13 residues. In DNA, the CDR3 is TGTGCCAGCGAAGACAGAAACACAGATACGCAGTATTTT. Protein: CASEDRNTDTQYF.

This clone has only one observation. V and J are TRBV9 and TRBJ1-2, with D maybe TRBD1 (5 bases). Germline assignment: CDR1 SGDLS and CDR2 YYNGEE. Trimming cost V 4 bases and J 4 bases, with 17 bases left between them. CDR3 length: 15 amino acids. This CDR3 is CASSLEEGGTYGYTF. DNA of the CDR3: TGTGCCAGCAGCCTCGAAGAGGGAGGGACCTATGGCTACACCTTC.

This chain connects TRBV5-6 to TRBJ2-1, with D possibly being TRBD1 (6 bases). The CDR3 has 16 residues. Germline CDR1 reads SGHDT; CDR2 reads YYEEEE. V shed 1 base and J shed 6 bases, with 17 bases lying between them. The CDR3 spells CASSLRSGAFINEQFF. The CDR3 nucleotides read TGTGCCAGCAGCTTGAGGTCAGGGGCTTTTATCAATGAGCAGTTCTTC.

V gene TRBV6-1 combines with J gene TRBJ2-3; maybe TRBD2 (7 bases). V was trimmed by 6 bases and J by 4 bases, leaving 14 bases between them. The CDR3 is 14 residues long. Looked up from germline, CDR1 is MNHNS and CDR2 is SASEGT. CDR3 loop: CASRGWGGSDTQYF. The DNA for the CDR3 is TGTGCCAGCAGGGGGTGGGGGGGCTCAGATACGCAGTATTTT.

This sequence joins TRBV18 and TRBJ2-1; 11 nucleotides align to TRBD1. CDR3 length: 17 amino acids. The ends lost 2 bases at V and 4 bases at J; junction bases unmatched: 7. The V gene's germline CDR1 is KGHSH and CDR2 LQKENI. This chain's CDR3 is CASSPYGGTGGYNEQFF. The CDR3 DNA sequence: TGTGCCAGCTCACCATACGGCGGGACAGGGGGATACAATGAGCAGTTCTTC.

This clone was recorded a few times. The genes are TRBV6-5 and TRBJ2-4; D is perhaps TRBD1 or TRBD2 (5 bases each). The CDR3 is 13 amino acids. The germline CDR1 and CDR2 sequences are MNHEY and SVGAGI. With 10 bases removed from V and 0 bases from J, the gap between germline ends came to 10 bases. In DNA, the CDR3 is TGTGCCACCTGGGGGTTAGCCAAAAACATTCAGTACTTC. Protein: CATWGLAKNIQYF.

This clone was seen just once. J is TRBJ1-2 and V is TRBV2; 7 bases line up with TRBD1. This CDR3 has 14 amino acids. Germline CDR1 and CDR2: SNHLY and FYNNEI. With 0 bases clipped from V and 4 bases from J, the junction kept 2 bases outside the gene matches. The CDR3 region is CASSEARDSYGYTF. The CDR3 DNA reads TGTGCCAGCAGTGAAGCTAGGGACAGCTATGGCTACACCTTC.

J is TRBJ1-1 and V is TRBV28; weak D call: TRBD1 (6 bases). This CDR3 spans 15 amino acids. Trimming stripped 6 bases from V and 0 bases from J, with 14 bases between. Germline V gives CDR1 MDHEN, CDR2 SYDVKM. The CDR3: CASSQPTGLNTEAFF. The CDR3 bases are TGTGCCAGCAGCCAACCCACAGGGTTGAACACTGAAGCTTTCTTT.

This clone was counted between two and nine times. J is TRBJ2-7 and V is TRBV14; 7 bases are a match to TRBD1. The CDR3 is 19 amino acids. In germline, CDR1 is SGHDN, CDR2 FVKESK. V gave up 0 bases and J gave up 3 bases; unmatched junction bases: 17. This CDR3 reads CASSQDLGSYGTVVYEQYF. The DNA of the CDR3 is TGTGCCAGCAGCCAAGATTTAGGTTCTTACGGGACAGTCGTCTACGAGCAGTACTTC.

The CDR3 here is CASSYSQFSDAIYF. Here the CDR3 DNA reads TGTGCCAGCAGTTACTCTCAATTTTCGGACGCCATATATTTT. The chain has TRBV6-5 and TRBJ1-3, with unresolved D. With 0 bases removed from V and 11 bases from J, the gap between germline ends came to 14 bases. The CDR3 extends over 14 amino acids. CDR1 and CDR2 from the germline V gene are MNHEY and SVGAGI.

V gene TRBV7-3 combines with J gene TRBJ2-1, with a weak D call TRBD1 (6 bases). V lost 7 bases, J lost 5 bases, and 18 bases lay in between. The CDR3 is made up of 15 amino acids. Germline loops: CDR1 SGHTA, CDR2 FQGTGA. The CDR3 DNA is TGTGCCAGCAAGGGCCAAGGGGGTTGGGACAATGAGCAGTTCTTC. This sequence encodes CASKGQGGWDNEQFF.